This T cell receptor beta chain was captured in a study of T-cell memory formation after mild COVID-19. As for the study in general: Each donor largely had its own TCR clusters.

Germline CDR1 and CDR2: SGHRS and YFSETQ. Trimming removed 0 bases from V and 2 bases from J, with 16 bases in between. This CDR3 spans 17 amino acids. The authors produced TCR alpha and TCR beta cDNA libraries with sample barcodes and UMIs by 5'RACE using constant-segment primers. TCRdb redid the calling of the 5' RACE reads with MiXCR, one entry per CDR3 protein. This table has 150,000 to 200,000 distinct CDR3 sequences, 11% appearing once. On this clonotype itself: Its specificity is unknown.

Points from the study as a whole: There was no confirmation that second-wave clones peaking on day 37 were SARS-CoV-2 specific. Contracting CD8+ clones were enriched in EMRA, CD4+ mainly in CM and EM.

The sample consisted of PBMCs or a T cell subset sorted from them (not recorded which). V and J are TRBV5-1 and TRBJ2-3; perhaps TRBD1 as D (5 bases). The TCR originated in a man aged 18 to 29 who had mild COVID-19 (a few samples of this study predate the infection). Cell type and time point are not known. CDR3 protein: CASSLGLGQGNTDTQYF. In DNA form, the CDR3 reads TGCGCCAGCAGCTTGGGGCTCGGCCAGGGTAACACAGATACGCAGTATTTT. The full variable domain, its missing parts supplied by reference TRBV5-1 and TRBJ2-3, is KAGVTQTPRYLIKTRGQQVTLSCSPISGHRSVSWYQQTPGQGLQFLFEYFSETQRNKGNFPGRFSGRQFSNSRSEMNVSTLELGDSALYLCASSLGLGQGNTDTQYFGPGTRLTVL.